The 27 T cell receptor beta chains below were found in one sample sequenced in a study of T-cell memory formation after mild COVID-19. In TCRdb, the 5' RACE reads were re-called with MiXCR into one record per CDR3 protein. The sample yields about 350,000 distinct CDR3 sequences, approximately 14% seen once. Sequencing was carried out using PBMCs or a T cell subset sorted from them (not recorded which). The receptors come from a young man who had mild COVID-19 (a few samples of this study predate the infection). Cell type and time point are not known.

J is TRBJ2-7 and V is TRBV7-2, with D unresolved. Germline V gene data show CDR1 as SGHTA and CDR2 as FQGNSA. The CDR3 is 13 amino acids. The V and J ends lost 2 bases and 2 bases respectively, with 7 bases between them. CDR3 in amino acids: CASSLPAAYEQYF. The CDR3, as DNA: TGTGCCAGCAGCTTACCTGCAGCCTACGAGCAGTACTTC.

This clonotype was observed many times. The chain is built from TRBV15 and TRBJ2-2; TRBD2 might be the D (5 bases). The CDR3 extends over 14 amino acids. Trimming took 5 bases from V and 5 from J, leaving 12 bases between them. The V gene's germline CDR1 is LNHNV and CDR2 YYDKDF (reference sequence). The chain's CDR3 is CATSVGGPTGELFF. CDR3 coding DNA: TGTGCCACCAGCGTAGGCGGGCCGACCGGGGAGCTGTTTTTT.

The chain employs TRBV2 and TRBJ1-1; 10 bases agree with TRBD1. V dropped 2 bases and J dropped 0; count of bases not matched to a gene: 3. CDR1 and CDR2 from the germline V gene are SNHLY and FYNNEI. There are 16 residues in the CDR3. The CDR3 sequence: CASSEYDRGLNTEAFF. In DNA form, the CDR3 reads TGTGCCAGCAGTGAATACGACAGGGGGCTGAACACTGAAGCTTTCTTT.

The genes are TRBV29-1 and TRBJ1-2; D gene unclear. This CDR3 spans 12 amino acids. V lost 4 bases and J 4 bases, leaving 10 bases between the germline ends. Germline lookup yields CDR1 SQVTM and CDR2 ANQGSEA. CDR3 sequence (DNA): TGCAGCGTTGGTGAGGGTACCTATGGCTACACCTTC. Encoded protein: CSVGEGTYGYTF.

This chain joins TRBV6-6 and TRBJ1-5; 7 bases are a match to TRBD1. The CDR3 is 15 residues long. The trim removed 7 bases at V and 0 bases at J, leaving 6 bases unmatched. Germline V gene lookup returns CDR1 MNHNY and CDR2 SVGAGI (reference sequence). DNA of the CDR3: TGTGCCAGCACCGGGACAGTCAATAGCAATCAGCCCCAGCATTTT. This sequence encodes CASTGTVNSNQPQHF.

This clonotype was observed a few times. This chain's CDR3 is CASSHPRGRKSPLHF. CDR3 nucleotides: TGTGCCAGCAGCCACCCCAGGGGGCGAAAGTCACCCCTCCACTTT. The chain is built from TRBV3-1 and TRBJ1-6; TRBD1 agrees at 8 bases. The germline gives CDR1 LGHDT, CDR2 YNNKEL (reference sequence). The V and J ends lost 3 bases and 10 bases, in that order; junction bases with no gene match: 8. This CDR3 contains 15 residues.

The chain uses TRBV4-2 and TRBJ2-7, with 7 bases aligning to TRBD2. The CDR3 runs to 12 residues. The V segment lost 1 base and the J segment 10 bases; nucleotides outside the gene matches: 4. Germline assignment: CDR1 LGHNA and CDR2 YNFKEQ. In DNA, the CDR3 is TGTGCCAGCAGCCAAGGGGGCGGGAGACAGTACTTC. This encodes CASSQGGGRQYF.

The gene calls are TRBV3-1 and TRBJ2-2, with D hard to call. Trimming removed 6 bases from V and 4 bases from J, with 6 bases in between. Germline V gene lookup returns CDR1 LGHDT and CDR2 YNNKEL (reference sequence). The CDR3 runs 12 residues. The CDR3 region has the DNA TGTGCCAGCAGGATAATCACCGGGGAGCTGTTTTTT. Translating gives CASRIITGELFF. Full variable domain (outside the CDR3, taken from reference TRBV3-1 and TRBJ2-2): DTAVSQTPKYLVTQMGNDKSIKCEQNLGHDTMYWYKQDSKKFLKIMFSYNNKELIINETVPNRFSPKSPDKAHLNLHINSLELGDSAVYFCASRIITGELFFGEGSRLTVL.

This chain uses TRBV7-9 with TRBJ2-4; no definite D call. The CDR3 covers 12 residues. Trimming took 11 bases from V and 7 from J, leaving 15 bases between them. The germline gives CDR1 SEHNR, CDR2 FQNEAQ (reference sequence). The CDR3 nucleotides read TGTGCCGGCTCCACCGTCGGGAACATTCAGTACTTC. Translating it yields CAGSTVGNIQYF.

This chain connects TRBV4-3 to TRBJ1-3, with a weak D call TRBD1 (6 bases). In germline, CDR1 is LGHNA, CDR2 YSLEER. The CDR3 is 20 amino acids. V lost 3 bases, J lost 0 bases, and 24 bases lay in between. The CDR3 DNA follows: TGCGCCAGCAGCCAGGCCGCCTTTTCGCGGGGGCCCTACTCTGGAAACACCATATATTTT. Its translation is CASSQAAFSRGPYSGNTIYF.

This clonotype was observed a few times. V gene TRBV4-1 combines with J gene TRBJ2-1; 8 nucleotides align to TRBD2. The CDR3 length is 17 residues. Losses at the gene ends were 6 bases for V and 2 bases for J; bases not matched to a gene: 12. Germline lookup yields CDR1 MGHRA and CDR2 YSYEKL. CDR3 sequence reads: CASRPYTSGETYNEQFF. The CDR3 DNA sequence: TGCGCCAGCAGACCTTATACTAGCGGAGAAACCTACAATGAGCAGTTCTTC.

V gene TRBV6-2 or TRBV6-3 combines with J gene TRBJ1-1; 8 bases are a match to TRBD1. Per the germline V gene, CDR1 is MNHEY and CDR2 is SVGEGT. The junction had 7 bases not matched to a gene; V was cut back by 3 bases and J by 4 bases. This CDR3 region has 15 residues. CDR3 coding DNA: TGTGCCAGCAGTTATGCCAGGGGGCGGTCCACTGAAGCTTTCTTT. Translated, it gives CASSYARGRSTEAFF.

This clonotype appeared a few times. The V call is TRBV7-3, the J call TRBJ2-2; 7 nucleotides align to TRBD1. CDR1 and CDR2 (germline): SGHTA, FQGTGA. V dropped 5 bases and J dropped 5; count of bases not matched to a gene: 8. The CDR3 has 15 amino acids. The CDR3 DNA is TGTGCCAGCAGCCGAGGGACAGCCGGGACCGGGGAGCTGTTTTTT. Its protein is CASSRGTAGTGELFF.

CDR3 protein: CASSHGQGLYSNQPQHF. CDR3 bases: TGTGCCAGCAGCCACGGACAGGGACTATATAGCAATCAGCCCCAGCATTTT. V usage is TRBV5-6 and J usage is TRBJ1-5; 8 bases map to TRBD1. Germline values: CDR1 SGHDT, CDR2 YYEEEE. The J segment lost 0 bases and the V segment lost 4 bases, leaving 9 bases of the junction unmatched. The CDR3 length is 17 residues.

This clonotype showed up just a few times. V usage is TRBV4-3 and J usage is TRBJ2-5; D remains ambiguous. The CDR3 has 14 residues. The germline gives CDR1 LGHNA, CDR2 YSLEER. V lost 3 bases and J lost 2, with 10 bases in between. In nucleotides, the CDR3 is TGCGCCAGCAGCCATCTTGACGGTCAAGAGACCCAGTACTTC. Translating it yields CASSHLDGQETQYF.

The CDR3 region is CASSQDPGGGNTIYF. CDR3 nucleotides: TGCGCCAGCAGCCAAGACCCTGGAGGGGGAAACACCATATATTTT. The chain couples TRBV4-1 to TRBJ1-3, with D unresolved. The CDR3 covers 15 residues. V was cut by 0 bases and J by 4 bases, with 10 bases left in between. CDR1 is MGHRA, CDR2 YSYEKL, per germline.

The table lists this clonotype with a few counts. The V gene is TRBV5-1, the J gene TRBJ2-7; D is perhaps TRBD1 or TRBD2 (5 bases each). From germline, CDR1 is SGHRS and CDR2 YFSETQ. V dropped 2 bases and J dropped 6 bases, with 15 bases sitting between them. The CDR3 sequence is 14 residues long. CDR3 amino acids: CASSFGTRTREQYF. As DNA, the CDR3 is TGCGCCAGCAGCTTTGGGACCCGTACCCGCGAGCAGTACTTC.

This clonotype showed up just a few times. The chain carries TRBV10-3 and TRBJ2-5; TRBD1 might be the D (6 bases). The CDR3 sequence is 13 residues long. V was trimmed by 3 bases and J by 5 bases, leaving 10 bases between them. Germline-derived CDR1 and CDR2 are ENHRY and SYGVKD. DNA for the CDR3: TGTGCCATCAGTGAATACAGGGCCGAGACCCAGTACTTC. Its translation: CAISEYRAETQYF.

The rearrangement joins TRBV6-6 to TRBJ2-7; weak D call: TRBD2 (5 bases). The germline V gene encodes CDR1 MNHNY and CDR2 SVGAGI (reference sequence). V gave up 2 bases and J gave up 3 bases, with 8 bases separating them. This CDR3 has 13 residues. The CDR3 loop is CASSYAGDYEQYF. The DNA for the CDR3 is TGTGCCAGCAGTTACGCCGGGGACTACGAGCAGTACTTC.

This clonotype was picked up one time. The V and J genes are TRBV5-1 and TRBJ2-1, with D maybe TRBD2 (6 bases). This CDR3 is 13 amino acids long. Trimming left V 4 bases short and J 6 bases short, with 11 bases between. CDR1 and CDR2 (germline): SGHRS, YFSETQ. CDR3: CASSGGTRNEQFF. For the CDR3, the DNA is TGCGCCAGCAGCGGAGGGACTCGCAATGAGCAGTTCTTC.

This clonotype has only a few counts. The genes are TRBV20-1 and TRBJ2-5; 8 nucleotides line up with TRBD2. The CDR3 length is 14 residues. V lost 6 bases, J lost 7 bases, and 13 bases stayed unmatched. The germline CDR1 and CDR2 sequences are DFQATT and SNEGSKA (reference sequence). The CDR3 sequence: CSAPAPGGTGTQYF. The CDR3, as DNA: TGCAGTGCCCCGGCCCCGGGGGGGACCGGGACCCAGTACTTC.

This clonotype was detected only a few times. V usage is TRBV25-1 and J usage is TRBJ2-2, with 7 bases fitting TRBD2. The CDR3 length is 13 residues. CDR1 and CDR2 from the germline V gene are MGHDK and SYGVNS. J lost 4 bases, V lost 6 bases, and 2 bases had no gene match. The CDR3 spells CASSGGSTGELFF. CDR3 DNA sequence: TGTGCCAGCAGCGGGGGGAGCACCGGGGAGCTGTTTTTT. Full variable domain (outside the CDR3, taken from reference TRBV25-1 and TRBJ2-2): EADIYQTPRYLVIGTGKKITLECSQTMGHDKMYWYQQDPGMELHLIHYSYGVNSTEKGDLSSESTVSRIRTEHFPLTLESARPSHTSQYLCASSGGSTGELFFGEGSRLTVL.

This clonotype has more than one count but fewer than ten. The chain joins TRBV28 to TRBJ1-3, with unresolved D. The CDR3 is 15 residues long. V lost 3 bases, J lost 0 bases, and 9 bases lay in between. CDR1 and CDR2 (germline): MDHEN, SYDVKM. The CDR3 DNA follows: TGTGCCAGCAGTTTGGAGGTTTTCTCTGGAAACACCATATATTTT. Its protein product is CASSLEVFSGNTIYF.

This clonotype was counted many times. The rearrangement links TRBV11-2 to TRBJ1-4; maybe TRBD1 (5 bases). Trimming shortened V by 5 bases and J by 3 bases, and 13 bases separated the two germline ends. The CDR3 runs to 15 residues. Looked up from germline, CDR1 is SGHAT and CDR2 is FQNNGV. CDR3 sequence reads: CASSPSTVPNEKLFF. The CDR3 DNA reads TGTGCCAGCAGCCCCTCGACAGTGCCTAATGAAAAACTGTTTTTT. Variable domain in full (rest from reference TRBV11-2 and TRBJ1-4): EAGVAQSPRYKIIEKRQSVAFWCNPISGHATLYWYQQILGQGPKLLIQFQNNGVVDDSQLPKDRFSAERLKGVDSTLKIQPAKLEDSAVYLCASSPSTVPNEKLFFGSGTQLSVL.

This clonotype was seen only a few times. This rearrangement joins TRBV7-9 to TRBJ2-1; 15 bases fit TRBD2. V lost 0 bases, J lost 7 bases, and 7 bases stayed unmatched. The CDR3 has 18 residues. Per germline, CDR1 SEHNR and CDR2 FQNEAQ (reference sequence). CDR3 DNA sequence: TGTGCCAGCAGCTTAGCGGGACTAGCGGGGGGCTCCGGAAATGAGCAGTTCTTC. Amino acid sequence: CASSLAGLAGGSGNEQFF.

The rearrangement links TRBV10-3 to TRBJ1-1; D might be TRBD1 (5 bases). Deletions cut 6 bases from V and 1 base from J, with 12 bases between. The CDR3 has 14 amino acids. Germline-derived CDR1 and CDR2 are ENHRY and SYGVKD. The CDR3 DNA sequence: TGTGCCATCAGATCGGGACCTAAGAACACTGAAGCTTTCTTT. Translating gives CAIRSGPKNTEAFF.

Only a few counts were recorded for this clonotype. The chain employs TRBV10-3 and TRBJ2-7, with D uncertain. The germline CDR1 and CDR2 sequences are ENHRY and SYGVKD. CDR3 length: 12 residues. V dropped 6 bases and J dropped 3 bases, with 9 bases sitting between them. As DNA, the CDR3 is TGTGCCATCAGCCCAGGTTACTACGAGCAGTACTTC. Protein: CAISPGYYEQYF.